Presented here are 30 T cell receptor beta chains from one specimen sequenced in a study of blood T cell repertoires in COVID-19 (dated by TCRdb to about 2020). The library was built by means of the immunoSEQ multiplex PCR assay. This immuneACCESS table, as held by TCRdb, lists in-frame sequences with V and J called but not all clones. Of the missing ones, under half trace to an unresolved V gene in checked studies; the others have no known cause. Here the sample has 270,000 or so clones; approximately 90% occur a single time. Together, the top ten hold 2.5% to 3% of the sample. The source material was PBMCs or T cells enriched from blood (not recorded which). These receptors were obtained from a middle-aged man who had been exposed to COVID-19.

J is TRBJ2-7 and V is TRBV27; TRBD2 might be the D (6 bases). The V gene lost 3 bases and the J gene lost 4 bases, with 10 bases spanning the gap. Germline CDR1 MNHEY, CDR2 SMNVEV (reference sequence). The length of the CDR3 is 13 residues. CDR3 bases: TGTGCCAGCAGTTTGACTAGTTATTACGAGCAGTACTTC. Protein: CASSLTSYYEQYF.

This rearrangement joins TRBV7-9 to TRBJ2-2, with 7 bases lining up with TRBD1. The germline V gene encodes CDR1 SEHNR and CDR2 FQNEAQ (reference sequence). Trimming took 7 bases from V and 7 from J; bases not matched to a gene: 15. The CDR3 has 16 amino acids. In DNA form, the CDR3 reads TGTGCCAGCATCGTCGCTTCAGGGGGTAAAGACGGGGAGCTGTTTTTT. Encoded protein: CASIVASGGKDGELFF.

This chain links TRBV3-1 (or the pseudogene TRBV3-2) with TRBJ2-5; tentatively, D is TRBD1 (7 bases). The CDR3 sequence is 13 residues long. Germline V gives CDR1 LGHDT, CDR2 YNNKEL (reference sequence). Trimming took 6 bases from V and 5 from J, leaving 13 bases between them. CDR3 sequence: CASSQGGWETQYF. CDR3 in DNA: TGTGCCAGCAGTCAGGGGGGTTGGGAGACCCAGTACTTC.

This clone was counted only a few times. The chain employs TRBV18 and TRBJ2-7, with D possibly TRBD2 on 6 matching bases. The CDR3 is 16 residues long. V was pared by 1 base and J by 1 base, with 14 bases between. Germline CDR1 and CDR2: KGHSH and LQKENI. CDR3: CASSPRTMTESYEQYF. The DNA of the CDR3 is TGTGCCAGCTCACCACGGACTATGACAGAGTCCTACGAGCAGTACTTC.

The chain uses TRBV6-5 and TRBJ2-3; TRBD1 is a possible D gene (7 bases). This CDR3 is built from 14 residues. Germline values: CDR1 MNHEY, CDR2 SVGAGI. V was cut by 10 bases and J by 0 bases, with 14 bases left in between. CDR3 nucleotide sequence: TGTGCCACCAAGACAGGGACTAGCACAGATACGCAGTATTTT. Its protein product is CATKTGTSTDTQYF.

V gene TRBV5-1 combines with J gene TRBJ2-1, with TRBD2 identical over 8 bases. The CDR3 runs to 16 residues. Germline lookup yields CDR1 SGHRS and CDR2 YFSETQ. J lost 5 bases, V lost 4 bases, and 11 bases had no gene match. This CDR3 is CASSPTGAGGNNEQFF. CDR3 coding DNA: TGCGCCAGCAGCCCGACGGGGGCGGGAGGTAACAATGAGCAGTTCTTC.

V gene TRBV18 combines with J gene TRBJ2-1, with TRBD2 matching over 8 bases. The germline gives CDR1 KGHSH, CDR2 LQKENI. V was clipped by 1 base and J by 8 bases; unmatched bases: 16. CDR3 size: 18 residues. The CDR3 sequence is CASSPRVPPGTRRDEQFF. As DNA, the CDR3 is TGTGCCAGCTCACCACGGGTCCCACCCGGGACTAGACGGGATGAGCAGTTCTTC.

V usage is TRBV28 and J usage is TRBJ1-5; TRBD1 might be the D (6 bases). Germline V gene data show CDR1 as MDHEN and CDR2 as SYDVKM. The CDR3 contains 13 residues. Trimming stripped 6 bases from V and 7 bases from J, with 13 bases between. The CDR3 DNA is TGTGCCAGCAGGGAAACCACAGGGCAGCCCCAGCATTTT. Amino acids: CASRETTGQPQHF. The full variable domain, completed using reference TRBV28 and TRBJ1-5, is DVKVTQSSRYLVKRTGEKVFLECVQDMDHENMFWYRQDPGLGLRLIYFSYDVKMKEKGDIPEGYSVSREKKERFSLILESASTNQTSMYLCASRETTGQPQHFGDGTRLSIL.

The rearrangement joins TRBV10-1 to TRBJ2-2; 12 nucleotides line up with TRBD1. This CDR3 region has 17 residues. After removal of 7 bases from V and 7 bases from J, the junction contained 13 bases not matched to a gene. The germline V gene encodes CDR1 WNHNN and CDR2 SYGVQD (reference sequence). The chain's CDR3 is CASNTPGQGALRGELFF. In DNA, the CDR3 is TGCGCCAGCAACACCCCGGGACAGGGGGCCCTGCGCGGGGAGCTGTTTTTT.

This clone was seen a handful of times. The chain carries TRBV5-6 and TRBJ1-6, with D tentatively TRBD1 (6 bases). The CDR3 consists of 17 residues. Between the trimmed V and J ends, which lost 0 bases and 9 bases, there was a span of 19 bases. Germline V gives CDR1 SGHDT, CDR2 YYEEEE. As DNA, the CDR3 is TGTGCCAGCAGCTTGGATCACCTAACACAGGGTGGTTCACCCCTCCACTTT. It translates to CASSLDHLTQGGSPLHF.

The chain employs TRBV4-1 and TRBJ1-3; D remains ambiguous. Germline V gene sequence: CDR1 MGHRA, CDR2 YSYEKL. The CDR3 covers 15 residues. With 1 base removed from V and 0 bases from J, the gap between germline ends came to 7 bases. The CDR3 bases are TGCGCCAGCAGCCAAGGGCCCTCCTCTGGAAACACCATATATTTT. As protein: CASSQGPSSGNTIYF.

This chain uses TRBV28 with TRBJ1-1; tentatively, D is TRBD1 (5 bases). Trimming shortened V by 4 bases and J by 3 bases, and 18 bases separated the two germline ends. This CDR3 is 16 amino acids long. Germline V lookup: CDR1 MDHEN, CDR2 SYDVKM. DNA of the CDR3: TGTGCCAGCAGTTCCCCCAGGCTAAAAGGGGACACTGAAGCTTTCTTT. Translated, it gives CASSSPRLKGDTEAFF.

The CDR3 spells CASSVSPGGSSYNEQFF. As DNA, the CDR3 is TGTGCCAGCAGCGTTTCCCCTGGAGGGAGCTCCTACAATGAGCAGTTCTTC. The V call is TRBV9, the J call TRBJ2-1; TRBD2 might be the D (6 bases). The CDR3 is 17 amino acids. Germline CDR1 is SGDLS and CDR2 is YYNGEE. With 2 bases removed from V and 0 bases from J, the gap between germline ends came to 15 bases.

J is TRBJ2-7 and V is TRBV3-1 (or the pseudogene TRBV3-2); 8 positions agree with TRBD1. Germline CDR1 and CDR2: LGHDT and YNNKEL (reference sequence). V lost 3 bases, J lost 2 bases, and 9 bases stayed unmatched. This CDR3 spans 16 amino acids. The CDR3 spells CASSQFSGQVTYEQYF. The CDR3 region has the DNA TGTGCCAGCAGCCAGTTCTCGGGACAGGTAACCTACGAGCAGTACTTC.

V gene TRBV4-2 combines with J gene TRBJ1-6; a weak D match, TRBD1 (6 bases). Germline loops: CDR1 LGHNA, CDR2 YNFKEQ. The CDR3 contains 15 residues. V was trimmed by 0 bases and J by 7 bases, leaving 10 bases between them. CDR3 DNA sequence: TGTGCCAGCAGCCAAGATCAGGGGCCAAATTCACCCCTCCACTTT. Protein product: CASSQDQGPNSPLHF.

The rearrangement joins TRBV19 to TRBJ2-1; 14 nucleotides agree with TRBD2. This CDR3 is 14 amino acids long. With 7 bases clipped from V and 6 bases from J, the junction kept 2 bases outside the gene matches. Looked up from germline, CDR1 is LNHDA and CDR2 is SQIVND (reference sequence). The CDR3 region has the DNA TGTGCCAGTACGACTAGCGGGAGGGGCAATGAGCAGTTCTTC. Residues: CASTTSGRGNEQFF.

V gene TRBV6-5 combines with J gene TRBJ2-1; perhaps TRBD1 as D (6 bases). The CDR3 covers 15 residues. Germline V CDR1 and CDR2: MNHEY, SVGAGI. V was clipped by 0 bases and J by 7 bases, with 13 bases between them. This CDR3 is CASSYSPWGRNEQFF. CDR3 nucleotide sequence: TGTGCCAGCAGTTACTCTCCCTGGGGGCGGAATGAGCAGTTCTTC.

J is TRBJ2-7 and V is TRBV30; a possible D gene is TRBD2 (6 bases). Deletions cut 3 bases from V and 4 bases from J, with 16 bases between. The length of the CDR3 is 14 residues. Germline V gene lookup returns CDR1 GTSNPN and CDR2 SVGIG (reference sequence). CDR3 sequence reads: CAWRQEGTRYEQYF. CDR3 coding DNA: TGTGCCTGGAGGCAGGAGGGAACAAGGTACGAGCAGTACTTC.

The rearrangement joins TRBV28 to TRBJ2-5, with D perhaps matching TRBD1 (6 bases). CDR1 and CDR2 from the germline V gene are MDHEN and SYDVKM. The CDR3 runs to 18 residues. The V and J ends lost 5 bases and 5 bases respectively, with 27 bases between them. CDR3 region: CASSPQPGTLYAGETQYF. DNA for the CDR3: TGTGCCAGCAGTCCACAACCCGGGACATTATACGCAGGGGAGACCCAGTACTTC.

Here the CDR3 DNA reads TGTGCCAGCAGCGACCGGACAGAGGATGGCTACACCTTC. It encodes CASSDRTEDGYTF. The chain combines TRBV2 with TRBJ1-2, with a weak D call TRBD1 (6 bases). Trimming took 6 bases from V and 6 from J, leaving 14 bases between them. The CDR3 has 13 amino acids. The germline V gene has CDR1 SNHLY and CDR2 FYNNEI.

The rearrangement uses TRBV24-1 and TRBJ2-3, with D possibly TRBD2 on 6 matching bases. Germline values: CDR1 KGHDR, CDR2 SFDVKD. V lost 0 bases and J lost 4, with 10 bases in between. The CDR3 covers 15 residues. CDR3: CATSDLMLAPDTQYF. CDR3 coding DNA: TGTGCCACCAGTGATTTGATGCTAGCGCCAGATACGCAGTATTTT.

The CDR3 spells CASGLDQNRNTEAFF. Written as DNA, the CDR3 is TGTGCTAGTGGTTTGGACCAAAATAGAAACACTGAAGCTTTCTTT. The rearrangement links TRBV12-5 to TRBJ1-1; D not resolved. The CDR3 covers 15 residues. The V and J ends lost 1 base and 2 bases respectively, with 11 bases between them. The germline gives CDR1 LGHNT, CDR2 FRNRAP.

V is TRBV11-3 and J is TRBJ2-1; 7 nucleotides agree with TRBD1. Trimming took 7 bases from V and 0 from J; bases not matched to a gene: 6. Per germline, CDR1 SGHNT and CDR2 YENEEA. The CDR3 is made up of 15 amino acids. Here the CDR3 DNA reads TGTGCCAGCATGATGGGACAGAGCTCCTACAATGAGCAGTTCTTC. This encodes CASMMGQSSYNEQFF.

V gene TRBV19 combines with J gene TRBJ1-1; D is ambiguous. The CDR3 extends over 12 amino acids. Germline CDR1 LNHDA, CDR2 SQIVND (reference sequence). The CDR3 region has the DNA TGTGTTAGCCGGGAAGGGAACACTGAAGCTTTCTTT. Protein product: CVSREGNTEAFF.

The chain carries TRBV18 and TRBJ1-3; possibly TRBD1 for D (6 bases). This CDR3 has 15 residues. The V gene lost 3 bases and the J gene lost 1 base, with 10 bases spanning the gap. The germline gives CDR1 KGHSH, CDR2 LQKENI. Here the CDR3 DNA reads TGTGCCAGCTCACCGGGGACACTTTCTGGAAACACCATATATTTT. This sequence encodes CASSPGTLSGNTIYF.

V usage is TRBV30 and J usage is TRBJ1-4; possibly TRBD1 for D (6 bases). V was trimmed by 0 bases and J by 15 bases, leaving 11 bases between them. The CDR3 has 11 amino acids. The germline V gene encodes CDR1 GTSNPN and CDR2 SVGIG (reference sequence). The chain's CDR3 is CAWSVTGRVFF. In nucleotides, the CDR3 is TGTGCCTGGAGTGTTACAGGGAGGGTGTTTTTT.

The CDR3 region is CASSQDRTLNTGELFF. The CDR3 DNA reads TGTGCCAGCAGCCAAGATCGGACACTTAACACCGGGGAGCTGTTTTTT. V and J are TRBV3-1 (or the pseudogene TRBV3-2) and TRBJ2-2; a weak D match, TRBD1 (5 bases). Germline V gene data show CDR1 as LGHDT and CDR2 as YNNKEL (reference sequence). CDR3 length: 16 residues. Trimming stripped 0 bases from V and 2 bases from J, with 10 bases between.

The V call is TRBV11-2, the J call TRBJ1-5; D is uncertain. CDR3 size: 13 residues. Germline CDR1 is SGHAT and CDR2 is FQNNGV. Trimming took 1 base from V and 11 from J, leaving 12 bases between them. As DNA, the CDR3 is TGTGCCAGCAGCTTAGTCGGGGAATCAGCCCAGCATTTT. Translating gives CASSLVGESAQHF.

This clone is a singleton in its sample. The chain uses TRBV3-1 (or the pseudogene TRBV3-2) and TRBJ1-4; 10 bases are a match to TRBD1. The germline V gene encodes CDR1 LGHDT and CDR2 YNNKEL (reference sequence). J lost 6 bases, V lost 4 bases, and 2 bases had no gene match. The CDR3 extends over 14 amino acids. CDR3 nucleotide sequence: TGTGCCAGCAGCCTGGGACAGGGGTATGAAAAACTGTTTTTT. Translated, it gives CASSLGQGYEKLFF.

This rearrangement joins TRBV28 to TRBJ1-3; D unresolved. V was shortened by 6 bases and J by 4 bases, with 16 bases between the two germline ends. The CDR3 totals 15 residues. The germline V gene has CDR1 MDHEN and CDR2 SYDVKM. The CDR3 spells CASSQVFSGGNTIYF. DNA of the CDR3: TGTGCCAGCAGCCAGGTTTTTTCTGGAGGAAACACCATATATTTT.